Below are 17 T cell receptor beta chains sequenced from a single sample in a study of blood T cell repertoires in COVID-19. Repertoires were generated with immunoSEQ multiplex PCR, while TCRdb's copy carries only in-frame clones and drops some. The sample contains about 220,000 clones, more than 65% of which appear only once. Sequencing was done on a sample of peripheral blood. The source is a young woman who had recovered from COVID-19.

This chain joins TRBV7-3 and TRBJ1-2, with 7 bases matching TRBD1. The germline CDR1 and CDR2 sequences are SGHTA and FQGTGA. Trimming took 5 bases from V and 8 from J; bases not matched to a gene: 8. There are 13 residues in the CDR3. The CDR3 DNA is TGTGCCAGCAGCCCAGGGGGGAGGAGAGGCTACACCTTC. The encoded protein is CASSPGGRRGYTF.

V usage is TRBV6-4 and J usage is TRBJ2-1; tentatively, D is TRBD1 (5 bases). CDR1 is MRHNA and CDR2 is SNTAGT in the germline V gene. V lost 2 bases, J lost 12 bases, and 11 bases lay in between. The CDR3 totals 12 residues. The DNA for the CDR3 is TGTGCCAGCAGTGACCAGGGCGTTCTGCAGTTCTTC. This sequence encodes CASSDQGVLQFF.

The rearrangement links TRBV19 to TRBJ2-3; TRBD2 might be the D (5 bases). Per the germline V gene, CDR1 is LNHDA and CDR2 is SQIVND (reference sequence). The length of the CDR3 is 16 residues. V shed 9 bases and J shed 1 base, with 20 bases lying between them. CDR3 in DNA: TGTGCCAGCACCCCCAGGTTGAGGGTGGGCACAGATACGCAGTATTTT. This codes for CASTPRLRVGTDTQYF.

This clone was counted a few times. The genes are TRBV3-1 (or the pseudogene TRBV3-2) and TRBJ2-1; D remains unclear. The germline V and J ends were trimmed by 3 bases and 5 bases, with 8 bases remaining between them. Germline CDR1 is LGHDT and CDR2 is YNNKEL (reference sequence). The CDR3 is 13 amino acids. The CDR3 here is CASSHVPHNEQFF. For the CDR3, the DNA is TGTGCCAGCAGCCACGTCCCCCACAATGAGCAGTTCTTC.

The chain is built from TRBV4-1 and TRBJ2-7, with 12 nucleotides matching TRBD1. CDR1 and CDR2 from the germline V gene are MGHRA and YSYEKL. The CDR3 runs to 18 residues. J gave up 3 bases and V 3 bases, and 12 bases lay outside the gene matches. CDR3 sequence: CASSHPSGTGGRVYEQYF. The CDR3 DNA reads TGCGCCAGCAGCCACCCTTCCGGGACAGGGGGCAGGGTCTACGAGCAGTACTTC.

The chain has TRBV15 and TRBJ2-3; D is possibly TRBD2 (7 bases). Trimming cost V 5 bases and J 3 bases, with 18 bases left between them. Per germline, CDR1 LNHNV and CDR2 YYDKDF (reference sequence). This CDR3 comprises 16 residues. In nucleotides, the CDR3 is TGTGCCACCAGCTGGGGAGCGGAGGGGGGGACAGATACGCAGTATTTT. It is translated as CATSWGAEGGTDTQYF.

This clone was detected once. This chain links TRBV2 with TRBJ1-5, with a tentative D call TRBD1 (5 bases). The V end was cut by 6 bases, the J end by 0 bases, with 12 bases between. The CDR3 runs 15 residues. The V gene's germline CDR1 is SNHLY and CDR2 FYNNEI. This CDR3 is CASRNGTYSNQPQHF. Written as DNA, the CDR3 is TGTGCCAGCAGGAACGGGACTTATAGCAATCAGCCCCAGCATTTT.

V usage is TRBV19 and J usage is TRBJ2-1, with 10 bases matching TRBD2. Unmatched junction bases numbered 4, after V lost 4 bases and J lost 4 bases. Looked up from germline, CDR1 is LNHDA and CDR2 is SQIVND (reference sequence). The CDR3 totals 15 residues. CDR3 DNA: TGTGCCAGTAGTAGAACTAGCGGGGTTTACAATGAGCAGTTCTTC. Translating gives CASSRTSGVYNEQFF.

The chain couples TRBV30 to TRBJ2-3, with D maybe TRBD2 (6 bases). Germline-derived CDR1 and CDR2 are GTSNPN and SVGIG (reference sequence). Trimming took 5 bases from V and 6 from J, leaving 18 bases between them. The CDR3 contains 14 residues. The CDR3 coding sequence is TGTGCCTGGGGCTTTGGCGGGGTTCGTGATACGCAGTATTTT. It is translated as CAWGFGGVRDTQYF.

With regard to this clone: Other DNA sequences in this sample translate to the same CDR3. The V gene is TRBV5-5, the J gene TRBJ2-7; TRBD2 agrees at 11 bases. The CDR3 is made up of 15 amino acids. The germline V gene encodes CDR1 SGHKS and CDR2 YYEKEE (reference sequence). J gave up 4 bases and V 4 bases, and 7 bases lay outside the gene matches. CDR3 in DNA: TGTGCCAGCAGCACCGGGACTAGCGGAAGTTACGAGCAGTACTTC. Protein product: CASSTGTSGSYEQYF.

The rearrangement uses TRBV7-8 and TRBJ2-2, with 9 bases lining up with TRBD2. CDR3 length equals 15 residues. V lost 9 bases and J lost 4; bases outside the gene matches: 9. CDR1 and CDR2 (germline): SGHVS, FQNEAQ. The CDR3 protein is CASGASGKGTGELFF. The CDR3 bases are TGTGCCAGTGGGGCTAGCGGGAAAGGCACCGGGGAGCTGTTTTTT.

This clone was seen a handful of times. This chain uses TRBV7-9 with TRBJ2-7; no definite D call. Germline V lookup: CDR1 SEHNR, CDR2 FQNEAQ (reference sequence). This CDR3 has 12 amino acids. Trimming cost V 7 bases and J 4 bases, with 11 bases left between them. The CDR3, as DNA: TGTGCCAGCACCACACTAAAATACGAGCAGTACTTC. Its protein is CASTTLKYEQYF.

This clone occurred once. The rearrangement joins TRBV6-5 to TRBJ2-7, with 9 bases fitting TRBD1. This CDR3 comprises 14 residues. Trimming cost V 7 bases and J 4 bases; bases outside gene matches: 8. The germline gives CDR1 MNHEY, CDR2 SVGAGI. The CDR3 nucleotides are TGTGCCAGCACCTCCGGGACAGGGTGGTACGAGCAGTACTTC. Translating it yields CASTSGTGWYEQYF.

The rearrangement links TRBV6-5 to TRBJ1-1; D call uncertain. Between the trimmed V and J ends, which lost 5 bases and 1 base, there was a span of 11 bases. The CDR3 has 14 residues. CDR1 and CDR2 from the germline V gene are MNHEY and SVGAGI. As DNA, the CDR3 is TGTGCCAGCAGTCCCTCTACCCCGAACACTGAAGCTTTCTTT. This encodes CASSPSTPNTEAFF.

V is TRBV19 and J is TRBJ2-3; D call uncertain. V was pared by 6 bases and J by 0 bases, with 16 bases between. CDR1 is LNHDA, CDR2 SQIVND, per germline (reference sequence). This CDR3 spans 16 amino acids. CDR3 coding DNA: TGTGCCAGTAGGTTGGGCCTTTCCTTTAGCACAGATACGCAGTATTTT. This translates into CASRLGLSFSTDTQYF.

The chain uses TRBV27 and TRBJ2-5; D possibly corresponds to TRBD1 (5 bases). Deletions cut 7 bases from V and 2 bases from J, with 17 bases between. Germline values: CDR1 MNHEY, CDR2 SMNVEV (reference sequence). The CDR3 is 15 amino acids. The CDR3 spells CASTVAAGLQETQYF. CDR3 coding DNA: TGTGCCAGCACCGTCGCGGCAGGGTTACAAGAGACCCAGTACTTC.

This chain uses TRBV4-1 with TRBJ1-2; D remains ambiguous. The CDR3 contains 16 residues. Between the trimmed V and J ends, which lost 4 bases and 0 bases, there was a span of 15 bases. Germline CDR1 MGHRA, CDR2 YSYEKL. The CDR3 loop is CASSPITTVTNYGYTF. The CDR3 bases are TGCGCCAGCAGCCCGATAACCACAGTTACTAACTATGGCTACACCTTC.